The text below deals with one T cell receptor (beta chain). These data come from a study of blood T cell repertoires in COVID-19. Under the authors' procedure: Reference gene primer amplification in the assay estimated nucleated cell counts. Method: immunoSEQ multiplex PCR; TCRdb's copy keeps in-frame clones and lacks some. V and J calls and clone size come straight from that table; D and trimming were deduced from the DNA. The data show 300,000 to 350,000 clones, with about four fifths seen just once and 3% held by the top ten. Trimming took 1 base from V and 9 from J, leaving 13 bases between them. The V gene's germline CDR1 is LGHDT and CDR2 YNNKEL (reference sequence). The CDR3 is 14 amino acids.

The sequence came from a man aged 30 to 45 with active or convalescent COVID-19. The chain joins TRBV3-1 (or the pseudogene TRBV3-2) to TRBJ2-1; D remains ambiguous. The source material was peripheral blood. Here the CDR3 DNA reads TGTGCCAGCAGCCAAGTTGCGAACTCTCGTGAGCAGTTCTTC. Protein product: CASSQVANSREQFF.